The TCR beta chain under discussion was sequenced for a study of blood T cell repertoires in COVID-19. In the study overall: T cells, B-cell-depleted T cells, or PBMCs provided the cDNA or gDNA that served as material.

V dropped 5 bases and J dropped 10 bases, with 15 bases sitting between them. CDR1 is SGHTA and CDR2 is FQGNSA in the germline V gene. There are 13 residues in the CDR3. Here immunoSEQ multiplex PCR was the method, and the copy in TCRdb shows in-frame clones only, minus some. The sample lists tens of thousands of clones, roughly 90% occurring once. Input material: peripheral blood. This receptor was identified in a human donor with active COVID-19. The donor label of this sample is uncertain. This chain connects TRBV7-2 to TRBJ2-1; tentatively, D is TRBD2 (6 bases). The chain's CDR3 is CASSPGTGSEQFF. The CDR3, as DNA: TGTGCCAGCAGCCCAGGGACTGGATCCGAGCAGTTCTTC.